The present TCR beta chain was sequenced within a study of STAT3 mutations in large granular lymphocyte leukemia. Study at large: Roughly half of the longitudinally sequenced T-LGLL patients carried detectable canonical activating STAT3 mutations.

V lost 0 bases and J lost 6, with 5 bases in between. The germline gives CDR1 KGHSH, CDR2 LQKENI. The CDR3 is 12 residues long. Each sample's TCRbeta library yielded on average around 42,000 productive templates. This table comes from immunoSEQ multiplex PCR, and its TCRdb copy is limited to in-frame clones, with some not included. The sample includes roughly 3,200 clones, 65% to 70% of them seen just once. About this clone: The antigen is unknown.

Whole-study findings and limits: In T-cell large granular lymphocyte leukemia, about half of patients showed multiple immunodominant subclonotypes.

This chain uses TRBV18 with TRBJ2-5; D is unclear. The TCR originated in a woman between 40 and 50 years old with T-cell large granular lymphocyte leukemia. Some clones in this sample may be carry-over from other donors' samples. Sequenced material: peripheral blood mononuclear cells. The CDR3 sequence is CASSPPEQTQYF. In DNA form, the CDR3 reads TGTGCCAGCTCACCACCGGAACAGACCCAGTACTTC.